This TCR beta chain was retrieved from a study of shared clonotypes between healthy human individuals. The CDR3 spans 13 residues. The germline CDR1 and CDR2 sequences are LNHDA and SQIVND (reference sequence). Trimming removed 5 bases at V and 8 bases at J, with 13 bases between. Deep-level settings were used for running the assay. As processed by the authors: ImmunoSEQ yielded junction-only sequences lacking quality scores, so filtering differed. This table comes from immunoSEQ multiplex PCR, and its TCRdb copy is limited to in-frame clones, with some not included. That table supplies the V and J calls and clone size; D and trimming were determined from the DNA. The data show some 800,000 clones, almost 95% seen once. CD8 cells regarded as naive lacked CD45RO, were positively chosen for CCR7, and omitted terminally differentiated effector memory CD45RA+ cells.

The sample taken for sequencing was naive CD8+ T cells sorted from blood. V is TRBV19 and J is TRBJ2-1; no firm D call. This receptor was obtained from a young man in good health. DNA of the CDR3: TGTGCCAGTAGTGACTCGGGCTGGGATGAGCAGTTCTTC. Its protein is CASSDSGWDEQFF. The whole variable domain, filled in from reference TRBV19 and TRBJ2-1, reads DGGITQSPKYLFRKEGQNVTLSCEQNLNHDAMYWYRQDPGQGLRLIYYSQIVNDFQKGDIAEGYSVSREKKESFPLTVTSAQKNPTAFYLCASSDSGWDEQFFGPGTRLTVL.